This T cell receptor (beta chain) was found in a study of human T cells and chemical hapten exposure. Study overall: DPC 0.01% went on the upper back by patch test, with reading at 6 days.

Regarding time point: patch test 3, about 24 weeks after DPC sensitization. Treatment here: therapeutic diphenylcyclopropenone sensitization with weekly scalp DPC. Whole blood, unfractionated, served as the material for total RNA extraction. V was trimmed by 3 bases and J by 9 bases, leaving 15 bases between them. CDR3 length: 14 amino acids. There are a few counts of this clonotype. What it binds is unknown. TCRdb reanalysed the RACE reads using MiXCR and keeps one entry per CDR3 protein. The table shows 100,000 or so distinct CDR3 sequences, with nearly 35% occurring only once. Overall study results and limits: TCRs at high frequency, those above 1 in 1000, did not change with DPC sensitization.

The input for sequencing was whole blood, taken in connection with sensitization to the hapten diphenylcyclopropenone (DPC). This rearrangement joins TRBV12-3 or TRBV12-4 to TRBJ2-1; D perhaps matches TRBD2 (5 bases). The clonotype originates from a man in his forties with alopecia areata. Some clones in this sample may be carry-over from other donors' samples. The CDR3 loop reads CASSFFGGLGEQFF. CDR3 sequence (DNA): TGTGCCAGCAGTTTCTTCGGAGGCCTCGGTGAGCAGTTCTTC.